A single sample is the source of the 27 T cell receptor beta chains below, sequenced in a study of T cell repertoires in cytomegalovirus infection. One entry per CDR3 protein results from TCRdb running MiXCR on the reads. The data show about 830,000 distinct CDR3 sequences, with about 31% seen just once and 9.5% to 15% held by the top ten. No antigen has been identified for these receptors. The sample consisted of cultured CD8+ T cells from PBMCs, taken from culture after CMV antigen stimulation. Every receptor here comes from a human donor in good health (CMV status not recorded). Some clones in this sample may be carry-over from other donors' samples.

The chain couples TRBV20-1 to TRBJ2-2; TRBD2 matches at 8 bases. The V gene end was trimmed by 6 bases and the J gene end by 7 bases; junction bases not matched to a gene: 13. The V gene's germline CDR1 is DFQATT and CDR2 SNEGSKA (reference sequence). CDR3 length: 15 residues. CDR3: CSAKRLASSNGELFF. The CDR3 nucleotides are TGCAGTGCCAAACGACTAGCGAGTTCCAACGGGGAGCTGTTTTTT.

Here the CDR3 reads CASSYGTGFTDTQYF. CDR3 DNA sequence: TGTGCCAGCAGTTACGGGACAGGGTTCACAGATACGCAGTATTTT. The J gene is TRBJ2-3, the V gene TRBV6-5, with TRBD1 matching over 9 bases. Germline V gives CDR1 MNHEY, CDR2 SVGAGI. The CDR3 is 15 amino acids. V was pared by 2 bases and J by 2 bases, with 2 bases of the junction left unmatched.

A few counts support this clonotype. The chain is built from TRBV28 and TRBJ2-1; D might be TRBD1 (6 bases). This CDR3 contains 15 residues. CDR1 is MDHEN, CDR2 SYDVKM, per germline. V lost 9 bases to trimming and J lost 0 bases, with 15 bases between them. CDR3: CASLQGWNSYNEQFF. The CDR3 region has the DNA TGTGCCAGTCTTCAGGGGTGGAACTCCTACAATGAGCAGTTCTTC. The whole variable domain, remainder taken from reference TRBV28 and TRBJ2-1, is DVKVTQSSRYLVKRTGEKVFLECVQDMDHENMFWYRQDPGLGLRLIYFSYDVKMKEKGDIPEGYSVSREKKERFSLILESASTNQTSMYLCASLQGWNSYNEQFFGPGTRLTVL.

This clonotype was counted only a few times. The genes are TRBV4-3 and TRBJ2-7, with D uncertain. The CDR3 covers 15 residues. Germline V CDR1 and CDR2: LGHNA, YSLEER. Trimming removed 0 bases from V and 4 bases from J, with 13 bases in between. The CDR3 loop reads CASSQDFGTSYEQYV. The CDR3 DNA is TGCGCCAGCAGCCAAGATTTCGGCACTTCGTACGAGCAGTACGTC.

The chain carries TRBV20-1 and TRBJ2-1; a weak D match, TRBD2 (5 bases). In germline, CDR1 is DFQATT, CDR2 SNEGSKA (reference sequence). The V end was cut by 1 base, the J end by 7 bases, with 5 bases between. This CDR3 comprises 11 residues. This chain's CDR3 is CSARGENEQFF. CDR3 DNA: TGCAGTGCTAGAGGGGAGAATGAGCAGTTCTTC.

This rearrangement joins TRBV4-2 to TRBJ1-5; 7 nucleotides agree with TRBD1. The germline CDR1 and CDR2 sequences are LGHNA and YNFKEQ. The CDR3 extends over 18 amino acids. V lost 1 base to trimming and J lost 0 bases; unmatched junction nucleotides: 9. This chain's CDR3 is CASSQVGGGDGSNQPQHF. The CDR3, as DNA: TGTGCCAGCAGCCAAGTGGGAGGGGGCGACGGTAGCAATCAGCCCCAGCATTTT.

This clonotype was counted a few times. V usage is TRBV27 and J usage is TRBJ2-1, with a possible D match to TRBD2 (6 bases). Trimming removed 6 bases from V and 7 bases from J, with 16 bases in between. In germline, CDR1 is MNHEY, CDR2 SMNVEV (reference sequence). This CDR3 is built from 14 residues. The CDR3 reads CASRQLGGWNEQFF. The CDR3 DNA is TGTGCCAGCAGACAACTCGGGGGTTGGAATGAGCAGTTCTTC.

The rearrangement uses TRBV6-2 or TRBV6-3 and TRBJ2-3; 12 bases are a match to TRBD2. CDR1 MNHEY and CDR2 SVGEGT come from the germline V gene. The length of the CDR3 is 18 residues. The J segment lost 2 bases and the V segment lost 8 bases, leaving 14 bases of the junction unmatched. CDR3 protein: CASGQLMRTSGNTDTQYF. The CDR3 DNA sequence: TGTGCCAGCGGCCAGTTAATGAGGACTAGCGGGAACACAGATACGCAGTATTTT.

This chain joins TRBV20-1 and TRBJ2-3; D is unclear. This CDR3 comprises 14 residues. From germline, CDR1 is DFQATT and CDR2 SNEGSKA (reference sequence). V was pared by 0 bases and J by 2 bases, with 9 bases between. CDR3 amino acids: CSARDSPLTDTQYF. The CDR3 DNA reads as TGCAGTGCTAGAGATTCCCCGCTCACAGATACGCAGTATTTT.

The V gene is TRBV20-1, the J gene TRBJ2-1; 8 bases agree with TRBD2. This CDR3 is built from 14 residues. Germline lookup yields CDR1 DFQATT and CDR2 SNEGSKA (reference sequence). The V segment lost 3 bases and the J segment 6 bases; nucleotides outside the gene matches: 7. The CDR3 bases are TGCAGTGCTAGTGAGCAGCGGGGGACCAATGAGCAGTTCTTC. This sequence encodes CSASEQRGTNEQFF.

Ten or more counts support this clonotype. This chain uses TRBV12-3 or TRBV12-4 with TRBJ2-3, with D possibly TRBD1 on 7 matching bases. Trimming removed 6 bases from V and 10 bases from J, with 11 bases in between. The CDR3 runs to 11 residues. The CDR3: CASSWRGPQYF. CDR3 sequence (DNA): TGTGCCAGCAGCTGGAGGGGGCCGCAGTATTTT.

This clonotype was counted between two and nine times. The genes are TRBV29-1 and TRBJ1-2; 7 bases map to TRBD1. Germline CDR1 reads SQVTM; CDR2 reads ANQGSEA. The CDR3 consists of 14 residues. The trim removed 6 bases at V and 2 bases at J, leaving 9 bases unmatched. CDR3 sequence (DNA): TGCAGCGTAAATTTCAGGGGGTTCAACTATGGCTACACCTTC. Its protein is CSVNFRGFNYGYTF.

The CDR3 bases are TGTGCCAGTAGTACTTTTTGGAGCTACACCTTC. This translates into CASSTFWSYTF. J is TRBJ1-2 and V is TRBV19, with no clear D. CDR1 LNHDA and CDR2 SQIVND come from the germline V gene (reference sequence). The CDR3 has 11 residues. V was pared by 4 bases and J by 9 bases, with 9 bases between.

The rearrangement joins TRBV6-2 or TRBV6-3 to TRBJ2-7, with 10 bases that match TRBD2. Germline V gives CDR1 MNHEY, CDR2 SVGEGT. Trimming at V came to 6 bases and at J to 7 bases, leaving 9 bases not matched to a gene. CDR3 length equals 14 residues. The CDR3 DNA is TGTGCCAGCAGCGAGAGCGGGGGGGCGGGAGAGCAGTACGTC. Translating it yields CASSESGGAGEQYV.

The rearrangement joins TRBV27 to TRBJ1-6; D perhaps matches TRBD1 (5 bases). Germline values: CDR1 MNHEY, CDR2 SMNVEV (reference sequence). V was cut by 2 bases and J by 0 bases, with 17 bases left in between. The CDR3 spans 19 residues. Here the CDR3 DNA reads TGTGCCAGCAGTTTACGGGGCGGGATTGAGAGCTCCTATAATTCACCCCTCCACTTT. Translating it yields CASSLRGGIESSYNSPLHF.

The rearrangement links TRBV29-1 to TRBJ2-2; 7 bases match TRBD1. CDR3 length: 13 residues. CDR1 and CDR2 (germline): SQVTM, ANQGSEA. V dropped 6 bases and J dropped 6; count of bases not matched to a gene: 7. The CDR3: CSVVVTGAGELFF. The CDR3, as DNA: TGCAGCGTCGTAGTAACAGGGGCCGGGGAGCTGTTTTTT.

This clonotype was picked up a small number of times. V usage is TRBV7-8 and J usage is TRBJ2-5, with TRBD2 matching 11 bases. The CDR3 is 16 residues long. The V gene end was trimmed by 1 base and the J gene end by 3 bases; junction bases not matched to a gene: 4. CDR1 is SGHVS and CDR2 is FQNEAQ in the germline V gene. CDR3 amino acids: CASSLVTSGGEETQYF. DNA for the CDR3: TGTGCCAGCAGCTTAGTAACTAGCGGGGGAGAAGAGACCCAGTACTTC.

J is TRBJ2-2 and V is TRBV24-1; no firm D call. The CDR3 runs 14 residues. From germline, CDR1 is KGHDR and CDR2 SFDVKD. Between the trimmed V and J ends, which lost 4 bases and 2 bases, there was a span of 7 bases. CDR3 DNA: TGTGCCACCAGTGACAGGCTTAACACCGGGGAGCTGTTTTTT. Protein: CATSDRLNTGELFF.

This clonotype was found many times. The chain carries TRBV7-8 and TRBJ2-4; a weak D match, TRBD1 (6 bases). Germline loops: CDR1 SGHVS, CDR2 FQNEAQ. With 3 bases removed from V and 9 bases from J, the gap between germline ends came to 15 bases. This CDR3 has 14 amino acids. The CDR3 DNA follows: TGTGCCAGCAGCTTCAGGGGCGTCTTTGGCATTCAGTACTTC. Residues: CASSFRGVFGIQYF.

The rearrangement links TRBV19 to TRBJ1-5; D is uncertain. The V end was cut by 5 bases, the J end by 10 bases, with 15 bases between. Germline loops: CDR1 LNHDA, CDR2 SQIVND (reference sequence). This CDR3 has 13 residues. CDR3 residues: CASSPGPPLPQHF. CDR3 nucleotide sequence: TGTGCCAGTAGTCCCGGACCACCGCTTCCCCAGCATTTT. Looking up the rest from reference TRBV19 and TRBJ1-5 gives the full variable domain: DGGITQSPKYLFRKEGQNVTLSCEQNLNHDAMYWYRQDPGQGLRLIYYSQIVNDFQKGDIAEGYSVSREKKESFPLTVTSAQKNPTAFYLCASSPGPPLPQHFGDGTRLSIL.

V is TRBV7-9 and J is TRBJ2-1; no clear D gene. The CDR3 runs 15 residues. V lost 5 bases to trimming and J lost 8 bases, with 19 bases between them. CDR1 is SEHNR and CDR2 is FQNEAQ in the germline V gene (reference sequence). The CDR3 DNA follows: TGTGCCAGCAGCCCCCCGGAGACGCCATGGGATGAGCAGTTCTTC. This gives the protein CASSPPETPWDEQFF.

On this clonotype itself: A much larger clone differs by one base, so this may be a read error. The chain recombines TRBV7-3 with TRBJ1-2; possible D gene TRBD1, 6 bases. This CDR3 is 15 amino acids long. The germline gives CDR1 SGHTA, CDR2 FQGTGA. CDR3 residues: CATSSAAWTASGYTF. The CDR3, as DNA: TGTGCCACCAGCTCGGCTGCGTGGACAGCAAGTGGCTACACCTTC.

This clonotype was counted at least ten times. The V call is TRBV7-2, the J call TRBJ2-3; the D is unclear. The CDR3 loop spans 16 amino acids. CDR1 SGHTA and CDR2 FQGNSA come from the germline V gene. The germline V and J ends were trimmed by 4 bases and 0 bases, with 14 bases remaining between them. CDR3 bases: TGTGCCAGCAGCTCCCGTGGCACCTCTAGCACAGATACGCAGTATTTT. It translates to CASSSRGTSSTDTQYF. The complete variable domain, with remaining parts taken from reference TRBV7-2 and TRBJ2-3, reads GAGVSQSPSNKVTEKGKDVELRCDPISGHTALYWYRQSLGQGLEFLIYFQGNSAPDKSGLPSDRFSAERTGGSVSTLTIQRTQQEDSAVYLCASSSRGTSSTDTQYFGPGTRLTVL.

This rearrangement joins TRBV4-1 to TRBJ2-1; perhaps D is TRBD1 or TRBD2 (5 bases each). Looked up from germline, CDR1 is MGHRA and CDR2 is YSYEKL. V shed 0 bases and J shed 4 bases, with 19 bases lying between them. This CDR3 is built from 18 residues. The DNA for the CDR3 is TGCGCCAGCAGCCAAGAATTTGAGGGGCAGGCGTGGTACAATGAGCAGTTCTTC. Translated, it gives CASSQEFEGQAWYNEQFF.

The genes are TRBV28 and TRBJ2-3; no firm D call. Trimming removed 7 bases at V and 4 bases at J, with 9 bases between. In germline, CDR1 is MDHEN, CDR2 SYDVKM. This CDR3 region has 12 residues. The CDR3 protein is CASTPGADTQYF. CDR3 nucleotide sequence: TGTGCCAGCACCCCTGGGGCAGATACGCAGTATTTT.

This clonotype turned up a few times. The rearrangement uses TRBV7-9 and TRBJ2-2; D gene ambiguous. The CDR3 totals 15 residues. Germline loops: CDR1 SEHNR, CDR2 FQNEAQ (reference sequence). V lost 2 bases, J lost 2 bases, and 9 bases lay in between. The CDR3 DNA reads TGTGCCAGCAGCTTAAGTTGGGAAAACACCGGGGAGCTGTTTTTT. It codes for CASSLSWENTGELFF.

This clonotype was found a few times. The CDR3 DNA is TGTGCCAGCAGCCAAGAGGGGTTTGGGGGCAGGGTATACAATGAGCAGTTCTTC. This codes for CASSQEGFGGRVYNEQFF. The V gene is TRBV3-1, the J gene TRBJ2-1; D perhaps matches TRBD1 (6 bases). V was shortened by 0 bases and J by 4 bases, with 19 bases between the two germline ends. CDR3 size: 18 residues. In germline, CDR1 is LGHDT, CDR2 YNNKEL (reference sequence).